This T cell receptor beta chain was recovered during a study of graft-versus-host responses after intestinal transplantation (dated by TCRdb to about 2021). Describing the broader study: Recipients received multivisceral, liver-intestinal, or isolated intestinal transplants. Of the 20 to 30 intestinal transplant recipients enrolled in the cohort, one of whom was a retransplant, a few patients without pretransplant specimens were excluded. Rather than being sequenced by the commercial service, samples from a few later patients were sequenced in-house on an Illumina MiSeq and processed with MiXCR. After intestinal transplantation, graft-versus-host and host-versus-graft alloreactive T cell clones in the graft, circulation and bone marrow were tracked using bulk TCR-beta CDR3 sequencing. Alloreactive clones were identified by sequencing pre-transplant mixed lymphocyte reaction products and comparing these products with unstimulated pre-transplant donor and recipient T cells. A peak of at least 4% donor T cells among recipient peripheral blood mononuclear cells was the definition used for donor T cell macrochimerism. Every recipient was given anti-thymocyte globulin induction, followed by about 3 years of maintenance tacrolimus and steroids. Findings and caveats that apply to the study as a whole: Early after transplant, peak levels of circulating GvH clones were found to be associated with declines in HvG clones. High GvH to HvG T cell clonal ratios were observed in the allografts of patients with donor T cell macrochimerism. The relatively low number and heterogeneity of intestinal transplant patients limited the conclusions. GvH clones were detected in recipient bone marrow, and some appeared earlier in ileal mucosa or blood, consistent with an intestinal mucosal origin.

The sample's time point label, decoded: cells obtained before transplantation from donor or recipient. In mixed lymphocyte reactions, some 200,000 CFSE-labeled pre-transplant responders were plated with some 200,000 irradiated violet-dye-labeled stimulators and cultured for over five days. After the mixed lymphocyte reaction, proliferating CD3+CD4+CFSE-low and CD3+CD8+CFSE-low responder cells were FACS-sorted on a BD Influx sorter. The method was the immunoSEQ multiplex PCR assay. For most patients, genomic DNA was isolated using the Qiagen DNeasy Blood and Tissue Kit and was shipped frozen to Adaptive Biotechnologies for TCR sequencing. For most patients, high-throughput TCR-beta CDR3 sequencing of genomic DNA was performed by Adaptive Biotechnologies. Turning to the authors' computational methods: Adaptive's ImmunoSEQ software was the source of the TCR sequencing data for 15 to 20 patients, while a few other patients were processed with MiXCR and VDJtools. To correct CD4 versus CD8 sorting errors, sequences present in both subsets at a frequency ratio below 5:1 were removed. CDR3 nucleotide sequences shared between donor and recipient were removed because the origin of such sequences could not be assigned. To be classed as alloreactive, a clone needed at least 2-fold expansion over unstimulated cells and a minimum CFSE-low frequency of 0.002% (template counts) or 0.001% (read counts). Clones detected in sequenced pre-transplant spleen, lymph node, or MLR CFSE-low populations of the donor or recipient were defined as mappable. Cumulative frequency of alloreactive clones was calculated as a percentage of all sequences weighted by copy number. This is the immuneACCESS table as TCRdb keeps it, with only in-frame sequences that have V and J called. A part of the clones is gone; compared with another copy, unresolved V genes explain less than half, and the rest is unexplained. D and trimming come from the DNA, and the V and J calls and clone size come from that table. This sample comprises around 14,000 clones, 30% to 35% of them detected only once. The ten largest clones take up 5.7% of the sample.

CDR1 and CDR2 are drawn from the germline V gene: SGHDT, YYEEEE. V trim: 1 base; J trim: 2 bases; unmatched bases: 8. The CDR3 starts with the cysteine, ends with the phenylalanine, and has 16 residues. Only the CDR3 DNA is retained, 48 bases long and in frame from the first base. As regards this clone: Base qualities are not at hand, and no much larger clone is one base apart.

The sequence came from a human patient who received an intestinal transplant. Recombination joined TRBV5-6 with TRBJ2-7; 8 bases in the middle match TRBD2. This material consisted of alloreactive CD4+ T cells from a mixed lymphocyte reaction culture, taken before intestinal transplant. In light of the paper, this sample's cell subset or site label describes: CFSE-low proliferating T cells sorted from roughly 6-day pre-transplant mixed lymphocyte reaction (GvH or HvG direction). Here is the DNA: TGTGCCAGCAGCTTGTTTAGCGGGAAGCAAACCTACGAGCAGTACTTC. This translates into CASSLFSGKQTYEQYF.